This T cell receptor beta chain was profiled in a study of blood T cell repertoires in COVID-19. Study information: Whether acute or convalescent, the COVID-19 samples came from the United States, Italy and Spain. T cells, B-cell-depleted T cells, or PBMCs provided the cDNA or gDNA that served as material.

CDR1 and CDR2 (germline): SGHVS, FQNEAQ. Trimming removed 5 bases from V and 9 bases from J; junction bases left unmatched: 15. CDR3 length: 15 amino acids. Original processing methods: From reference gene primer amplification, estimates of nucleated cell counts were derived. Here immunoSEQ multiplex PCR was the method, and the copy in TCRdb shows in-frame clones only, minus some. That table gives V, J and clone size, and the DNA gave D and trimming. Counted here are just under 90,000 clones, roughly 88% occurring once; the ten biggest clones make up roughly 2.8%. Material for sequencing was peripheral blood. V usage is TRBV7-8 and J usage is TRBJ2-7, with 8 bases that match TRBD1. This TCR derives from an elderly woman with acute or convalescent COVID-19. CDR3 sequence (DNA): TGTGCCAGCAGCCAACGGACAGGGAGTTCTACGAGGCAGTACTTC. This codes for CASSQRTGSSTRQYF.